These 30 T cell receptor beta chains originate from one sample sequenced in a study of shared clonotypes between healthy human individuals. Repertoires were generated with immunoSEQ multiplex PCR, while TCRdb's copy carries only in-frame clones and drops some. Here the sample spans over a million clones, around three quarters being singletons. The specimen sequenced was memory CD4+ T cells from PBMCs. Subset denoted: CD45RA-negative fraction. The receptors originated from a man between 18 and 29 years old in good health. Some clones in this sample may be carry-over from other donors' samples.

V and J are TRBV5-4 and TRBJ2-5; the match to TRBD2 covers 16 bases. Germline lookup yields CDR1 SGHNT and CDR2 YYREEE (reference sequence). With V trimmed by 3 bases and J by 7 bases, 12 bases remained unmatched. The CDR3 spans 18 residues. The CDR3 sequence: CASSSPGLAGGPVGTQYF. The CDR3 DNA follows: TGTGCCAGCAGCTCCCCGGGACTAGCGGGAGGGCCGGTAGGGACCCAGTACTTC.

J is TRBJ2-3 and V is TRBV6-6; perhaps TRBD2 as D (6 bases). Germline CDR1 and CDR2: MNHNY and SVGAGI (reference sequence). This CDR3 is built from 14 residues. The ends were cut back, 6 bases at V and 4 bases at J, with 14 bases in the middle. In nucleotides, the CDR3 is TGTGCCAGCAGCCTTGGAGGGGCCCCAGATACGCAGTATTTT. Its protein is CASSLGGAPDTQYF.

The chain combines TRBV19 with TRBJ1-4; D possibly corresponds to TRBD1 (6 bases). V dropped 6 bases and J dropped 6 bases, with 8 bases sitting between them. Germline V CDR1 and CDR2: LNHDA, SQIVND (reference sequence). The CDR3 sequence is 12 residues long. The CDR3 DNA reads TGTGCCAGTAGGGACAGAGATGAAAAACTGTTTTTT. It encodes CASRDRDEKLFF.

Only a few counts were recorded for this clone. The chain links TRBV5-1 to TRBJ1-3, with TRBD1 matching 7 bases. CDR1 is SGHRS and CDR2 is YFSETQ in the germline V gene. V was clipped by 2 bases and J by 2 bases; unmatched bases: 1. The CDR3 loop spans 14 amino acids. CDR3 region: CASSLTGAGNTIYF. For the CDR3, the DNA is TGCGCCAGCAGCTTAACAGGGGCTGGAAACACCATATATTTT.

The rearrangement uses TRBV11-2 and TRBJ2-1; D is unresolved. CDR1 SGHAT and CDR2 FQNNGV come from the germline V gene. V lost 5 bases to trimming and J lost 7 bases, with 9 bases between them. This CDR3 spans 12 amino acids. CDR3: CASSPSLNEQFF. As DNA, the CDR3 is TGTGCCAGCAGCCCCTCCCTGAATGAGCAGTTCTTC. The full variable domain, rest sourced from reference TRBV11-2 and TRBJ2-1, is EAGVAQSPRYKIIEKRQSVAFWCNPISGHATLYWYQQILGQGPKLLIQFQNNGVVDDSQLPKDRFSAERLKGVDSTLKIQPAKLEDSAVYLCASSPSLNEQFFGPGTRLTVL.

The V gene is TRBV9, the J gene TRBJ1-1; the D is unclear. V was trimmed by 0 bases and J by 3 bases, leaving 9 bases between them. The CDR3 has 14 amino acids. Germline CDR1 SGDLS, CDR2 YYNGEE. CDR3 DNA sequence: TGTGCCAGCAGCGTAGGGCCCGGGGACACTGAAGCTTTCTTT. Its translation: CASSVGPGDTEAFF.

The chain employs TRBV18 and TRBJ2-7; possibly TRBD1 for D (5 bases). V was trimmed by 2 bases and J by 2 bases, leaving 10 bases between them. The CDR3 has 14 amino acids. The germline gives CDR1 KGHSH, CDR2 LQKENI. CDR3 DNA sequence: TGTGCCAGCTCACCATCCGCAGGGACCTACGAGCAGTACTTC. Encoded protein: CASSPSAGTYEQYF.

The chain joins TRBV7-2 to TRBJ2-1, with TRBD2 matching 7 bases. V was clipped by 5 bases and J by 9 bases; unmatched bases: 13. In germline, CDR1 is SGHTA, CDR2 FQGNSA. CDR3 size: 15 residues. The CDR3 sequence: CASSPRRAGETEQFF. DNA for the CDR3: TGTGCCAGCAGCCCTAGGAGGGCGGGAGAAACTGAGCAGTTCTTC.

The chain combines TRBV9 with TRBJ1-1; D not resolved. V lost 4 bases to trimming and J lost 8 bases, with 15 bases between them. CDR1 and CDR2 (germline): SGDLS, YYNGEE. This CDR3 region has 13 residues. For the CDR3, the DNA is TGTGCCAGCAGCCCCCGTCCGACCGACGAAGCTTTCTTT. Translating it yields CASSPRPTDEAFF.

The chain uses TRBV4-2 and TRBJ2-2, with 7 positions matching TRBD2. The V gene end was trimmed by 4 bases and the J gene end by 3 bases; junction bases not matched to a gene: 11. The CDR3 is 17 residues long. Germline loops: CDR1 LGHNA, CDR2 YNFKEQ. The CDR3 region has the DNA TGTGCCAGCAGCCGAAGTAGTTCCGCGGGAGACACCGGGGAGCTGTTTTTT. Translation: CASSRSSSAGDTGELFF.

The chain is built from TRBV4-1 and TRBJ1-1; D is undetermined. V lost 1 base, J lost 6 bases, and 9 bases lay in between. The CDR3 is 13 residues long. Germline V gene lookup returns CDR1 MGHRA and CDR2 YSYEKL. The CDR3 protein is CASSQVGGAEAFF. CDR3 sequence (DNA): TGCGCCAGCAGCCAAGTGGGAGGAGCTGAAGCTTTCTTT.

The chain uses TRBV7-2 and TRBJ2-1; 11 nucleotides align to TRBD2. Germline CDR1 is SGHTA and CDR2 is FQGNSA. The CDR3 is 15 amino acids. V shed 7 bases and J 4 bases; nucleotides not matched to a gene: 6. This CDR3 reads CASKLRTSGYNEQFF. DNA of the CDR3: TGTGCCAGCAAACTACGGACTAGCGGGTACAATGAGCAGTTCTTC.

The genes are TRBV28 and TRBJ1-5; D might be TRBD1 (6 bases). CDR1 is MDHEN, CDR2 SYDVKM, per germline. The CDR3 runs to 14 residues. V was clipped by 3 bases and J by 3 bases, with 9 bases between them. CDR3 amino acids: CASSFGQYNQPQHF. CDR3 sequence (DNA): TGTGCCAGCAGTTTCGGACAGTACAATCAGCCCCAGCATTTT.

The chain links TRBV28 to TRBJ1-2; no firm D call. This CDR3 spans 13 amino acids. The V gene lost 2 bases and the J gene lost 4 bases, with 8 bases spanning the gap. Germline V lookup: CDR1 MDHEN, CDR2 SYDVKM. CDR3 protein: CASSLEVPYGYTF. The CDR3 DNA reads TGTGCCAGCAGTTTAGAAGTTCCCTATGGCTACACCTTC.

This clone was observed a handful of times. In nucleotides, the CDR3 is TGTGCCAGCACCCTAGACAGATACACTGAAGCTTTCTTT. Translated, it gives CASTLDRYTEAFF. V and J are TRBV28 and TRBJ1-1, with D tentatively TRBD1 (5 bases). The CDR3 contains 13 residues. Germline values: CDR1 MDHEN, CDR2 SYDVKM. Trimming left V 7 bases short and J 3 bases short, with 12 bases between. Filled out from reference TRBV28 and TRBJ1-1, the complete variable domain reads DVKVTQSSRYLVKRTGEKVFLECVQDMDHENMFWYRQDPGLGLRLIYFSYDVKMKEKGDIPEGYSVSREKKERFSLILESASTNQTSMYLCASTLDRYTEAFFGQGTRLTVV.

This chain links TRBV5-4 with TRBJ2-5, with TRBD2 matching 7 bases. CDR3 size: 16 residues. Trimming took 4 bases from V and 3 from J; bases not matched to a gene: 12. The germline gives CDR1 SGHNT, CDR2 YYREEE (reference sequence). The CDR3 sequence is CASSLPGPGLKETQYF. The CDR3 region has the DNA TGTGCCAGCAGCCTACCAGGCCCGGGACTAAAAGAGACCCAGTACTTC.

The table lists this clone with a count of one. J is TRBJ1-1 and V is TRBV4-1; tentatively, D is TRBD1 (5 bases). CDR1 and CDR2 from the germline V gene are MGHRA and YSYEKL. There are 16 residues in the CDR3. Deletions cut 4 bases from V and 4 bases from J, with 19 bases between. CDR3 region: CASSLSRGGGSTEAFF. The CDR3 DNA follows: TGCGCCAGCAGCCTAAGTAGGGGCGGGGGAAGCACTGAAGCTTTCTTT.

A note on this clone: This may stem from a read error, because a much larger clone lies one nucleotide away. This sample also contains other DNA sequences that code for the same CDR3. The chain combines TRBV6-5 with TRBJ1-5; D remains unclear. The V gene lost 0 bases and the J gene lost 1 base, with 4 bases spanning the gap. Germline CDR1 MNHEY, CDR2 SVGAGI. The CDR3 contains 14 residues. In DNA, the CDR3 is TGTGCCAGCAGTTACTCGAGAAGCAATCAGCCCCAGCATTTT. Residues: CASSYSRSNQPQHF.

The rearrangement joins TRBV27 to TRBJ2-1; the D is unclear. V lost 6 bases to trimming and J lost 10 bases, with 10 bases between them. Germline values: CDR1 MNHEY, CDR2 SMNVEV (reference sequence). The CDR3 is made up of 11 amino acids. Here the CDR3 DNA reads TGTGCCAGCAGCCGCGACGGGGAGCAGTTCTTC. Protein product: CASSRDGEQFF.

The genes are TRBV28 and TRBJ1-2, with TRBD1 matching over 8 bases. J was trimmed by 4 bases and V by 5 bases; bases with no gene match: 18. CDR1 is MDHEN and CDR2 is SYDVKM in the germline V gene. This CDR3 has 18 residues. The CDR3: CASSQTPRGQGFLYGYTF. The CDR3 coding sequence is TGTGCCAGCAGTCAAACTCCACGAGGACAGGGCTTCCTCTATGGCTACACCTTC.

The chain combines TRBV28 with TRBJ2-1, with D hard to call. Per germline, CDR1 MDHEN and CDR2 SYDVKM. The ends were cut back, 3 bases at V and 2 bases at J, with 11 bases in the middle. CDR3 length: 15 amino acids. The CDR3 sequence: CASSLWLPAYNEQFF. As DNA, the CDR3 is TGTGCCAGCAGTTTGTGGCTTCCGGCCTACAATGAGCAGTTCTTC.

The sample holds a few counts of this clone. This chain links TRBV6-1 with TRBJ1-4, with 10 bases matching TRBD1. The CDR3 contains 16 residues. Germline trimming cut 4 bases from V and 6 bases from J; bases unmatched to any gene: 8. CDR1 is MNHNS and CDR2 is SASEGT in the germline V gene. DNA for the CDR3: TGTGCCAGCAGTGCTAAGAGGACAGGGGGTCATGAAAAACTGTTTTTT. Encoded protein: CASSAKRTGGHEKLFF.

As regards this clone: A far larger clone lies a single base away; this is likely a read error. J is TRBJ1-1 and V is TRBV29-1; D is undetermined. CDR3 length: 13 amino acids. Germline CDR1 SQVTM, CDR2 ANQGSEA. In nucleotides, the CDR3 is TGCAGCGTTGAAATCGGGATGAACACTGACGCTTTCTTT. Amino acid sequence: CSVEIGMNTDAFF.

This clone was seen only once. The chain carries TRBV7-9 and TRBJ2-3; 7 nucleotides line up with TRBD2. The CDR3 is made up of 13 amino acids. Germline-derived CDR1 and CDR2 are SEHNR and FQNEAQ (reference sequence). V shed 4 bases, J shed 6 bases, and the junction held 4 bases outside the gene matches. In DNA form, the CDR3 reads TGTGCCAGCAGCTGGGGCGGGAGCGATACGCAGTATTTT. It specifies CASSWGGSDTQYF.

CDR3 amino acids: CASSATSGGNEQFF. DNA of the CDR3: TGTGCCAGCAGCGCGACTAGCGGGGGGAATGAGCAGTTCTTC. V is TRBV9 and J is TRBJ2-1; 13 bases match TRBD2. Germline loops: CDR1 SGDLS, CDR2 YYNGEE. The V segment lost 3 bases and the J segment 7 bases; nucleotides outside the gene matches: 1. The CDR3 is 14 amino acids.

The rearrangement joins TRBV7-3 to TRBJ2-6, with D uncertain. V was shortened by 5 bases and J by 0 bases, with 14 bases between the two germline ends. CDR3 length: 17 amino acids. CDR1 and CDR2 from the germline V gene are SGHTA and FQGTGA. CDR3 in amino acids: CASSGPVPSSGANVLTF. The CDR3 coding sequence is TGTGCCAGCAGCGGACCTGTTCCAAGCTCTGGGGCCAACGTCCTGACTTTC.

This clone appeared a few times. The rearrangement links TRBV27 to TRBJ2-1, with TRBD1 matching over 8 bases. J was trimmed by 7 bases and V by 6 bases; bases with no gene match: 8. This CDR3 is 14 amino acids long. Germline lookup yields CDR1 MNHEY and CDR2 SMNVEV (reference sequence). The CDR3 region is CASSFDRGGNEQFF. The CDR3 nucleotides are TGTGCCAGCAGCTTTGACAGGGGAGGAAATGAGCAGTTCTTC.

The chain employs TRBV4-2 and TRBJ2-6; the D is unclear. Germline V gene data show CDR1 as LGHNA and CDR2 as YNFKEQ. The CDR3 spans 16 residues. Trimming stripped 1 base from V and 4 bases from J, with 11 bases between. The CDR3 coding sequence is TGTGCCAGCAGCCAAGCCGGGTCTGAGGGGGCCAACGTCCTGACTTTC. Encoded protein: CASSQAGSEGANVLTF.

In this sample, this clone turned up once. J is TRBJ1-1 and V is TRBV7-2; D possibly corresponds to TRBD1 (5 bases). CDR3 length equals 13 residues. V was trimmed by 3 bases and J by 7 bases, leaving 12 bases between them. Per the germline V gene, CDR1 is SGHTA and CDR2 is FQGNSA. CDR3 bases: TGTGCCAGCAGCTTTCCGGGACGTCTTGAAGCTTTCTTT. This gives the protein CASSFPGRLEAFF.

The CDR3 sequence is CASSEAMAYGTEAFF. Written as DNA, the CDR3 is TGTGCCAGCAGTGAGGCTATGGCCTATGGCACTGAAGCTTTCTTT. The gene calls are TRBV6-1 and TRBJ1-1; D gene ambiguous. V was shortened by 3 bases and J by 4 bases, with 15 bases between the two germline ends. The CDR3 contains 15 residues. Looked up from germline, CDR1 is MNHNS and CDR2 is SASEGT.